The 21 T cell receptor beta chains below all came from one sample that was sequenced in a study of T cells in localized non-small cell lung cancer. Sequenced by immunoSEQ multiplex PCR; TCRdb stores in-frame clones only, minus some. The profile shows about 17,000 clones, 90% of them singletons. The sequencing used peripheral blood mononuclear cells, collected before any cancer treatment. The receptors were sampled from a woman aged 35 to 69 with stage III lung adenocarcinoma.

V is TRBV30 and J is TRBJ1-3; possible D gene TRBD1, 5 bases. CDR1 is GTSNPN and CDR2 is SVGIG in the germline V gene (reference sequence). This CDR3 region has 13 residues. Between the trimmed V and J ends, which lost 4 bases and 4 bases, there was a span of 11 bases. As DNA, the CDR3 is TGTGCCTGGAACCGGGACGTCGGAAACACCATATATTTT. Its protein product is CAWNRDVGNTIYF.

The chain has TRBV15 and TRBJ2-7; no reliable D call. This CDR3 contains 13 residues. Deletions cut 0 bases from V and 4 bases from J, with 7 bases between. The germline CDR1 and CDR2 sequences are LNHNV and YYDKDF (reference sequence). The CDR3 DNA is TGTGCCACCAGCAGAGATCGTGGGTACGAGCAGTACTTC. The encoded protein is CATSRDRGYEQYF.

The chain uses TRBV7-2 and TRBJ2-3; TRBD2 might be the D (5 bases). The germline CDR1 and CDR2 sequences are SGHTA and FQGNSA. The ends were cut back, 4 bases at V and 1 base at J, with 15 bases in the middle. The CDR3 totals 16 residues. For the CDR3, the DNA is TGTGCCAGCAGCTCCTTGGCGGGTTGGGGCACAGATACGCAGTATTTT. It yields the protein CASSSLAGWGTDTQYF.

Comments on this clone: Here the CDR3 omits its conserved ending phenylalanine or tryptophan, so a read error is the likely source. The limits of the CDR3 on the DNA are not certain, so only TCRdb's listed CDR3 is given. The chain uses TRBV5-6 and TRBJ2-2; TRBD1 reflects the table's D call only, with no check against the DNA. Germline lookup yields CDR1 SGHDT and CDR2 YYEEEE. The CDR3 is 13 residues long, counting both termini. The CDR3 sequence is CASSRRSGTLPTV.

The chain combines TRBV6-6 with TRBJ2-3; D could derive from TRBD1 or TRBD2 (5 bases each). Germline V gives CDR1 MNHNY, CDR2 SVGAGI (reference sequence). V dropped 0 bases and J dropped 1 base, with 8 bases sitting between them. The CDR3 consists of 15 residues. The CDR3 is CASSYSGRRTDTQYF. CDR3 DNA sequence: TGTGCCAGCAGTTACTCGGGACGCCGCACAGATACGCAGTATTTT.

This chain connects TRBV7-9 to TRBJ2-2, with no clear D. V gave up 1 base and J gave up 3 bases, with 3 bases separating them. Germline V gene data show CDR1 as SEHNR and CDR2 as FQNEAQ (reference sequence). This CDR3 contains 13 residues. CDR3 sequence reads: CASSLEYTGELFF. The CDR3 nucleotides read TGTGCCAGCAGCTTAGAGTACACCGGGGAGCTGTTTTTT.

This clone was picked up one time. The CDR3 loop reads CASSLGLAGWGNEQFF. The CDR3 bases are TGTGCCAGCAGCTTAGGGCTAGCGGGATGGGGCAATGAGCAGTTCTTC. The rearrangement links TRBV7-2 to TRBJ2-1; TRBD2 matches 9 bases. Trimming cost V 1 base and J 6 bases; bases outside gene matches: 7. The CDR3 is made up of 16 amino acids. Germline CDR1 SGHTA, CDR2 FQGNSA.

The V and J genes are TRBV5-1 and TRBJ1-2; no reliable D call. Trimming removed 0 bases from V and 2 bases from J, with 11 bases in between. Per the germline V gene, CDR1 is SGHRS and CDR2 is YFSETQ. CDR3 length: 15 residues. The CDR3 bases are TGCGCCAGCAGCTTGGCCTACGGGGTAAACTATGGCTACACCTTC. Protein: CASSLAYGVNYGYTF.

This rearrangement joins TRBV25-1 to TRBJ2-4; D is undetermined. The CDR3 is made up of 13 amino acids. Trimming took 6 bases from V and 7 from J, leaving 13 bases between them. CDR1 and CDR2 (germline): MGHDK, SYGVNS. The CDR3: CASSLENPNIQYF. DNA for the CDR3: TGTGCCAGCAGCCTGGAGAATCCGAACATTCAGTACTTC.

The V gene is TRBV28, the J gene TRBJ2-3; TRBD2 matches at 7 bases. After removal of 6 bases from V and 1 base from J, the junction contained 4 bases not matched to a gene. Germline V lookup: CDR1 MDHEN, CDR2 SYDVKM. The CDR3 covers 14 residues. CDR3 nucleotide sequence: TGTGCCAGCAGCCCGGGGGGACGCACAGATACGCAGTATTTT. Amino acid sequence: CASSPGGRTDTQYF.

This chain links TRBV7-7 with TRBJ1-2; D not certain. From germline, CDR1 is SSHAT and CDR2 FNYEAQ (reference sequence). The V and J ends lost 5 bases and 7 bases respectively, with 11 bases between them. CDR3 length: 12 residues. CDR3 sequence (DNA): TGTGCCAGCAGCCTCCAGGAAGGTGGCTACACCTTC. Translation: CASSLQEGGYTF.

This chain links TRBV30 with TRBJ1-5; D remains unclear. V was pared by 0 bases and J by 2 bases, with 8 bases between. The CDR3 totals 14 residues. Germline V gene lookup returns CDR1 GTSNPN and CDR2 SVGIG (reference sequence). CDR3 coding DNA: TGTGCCTGGAGTGTTGGTCCCCGCAATCAGCCCCAGCATTTT. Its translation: CAWSVGPRNQPQHF.

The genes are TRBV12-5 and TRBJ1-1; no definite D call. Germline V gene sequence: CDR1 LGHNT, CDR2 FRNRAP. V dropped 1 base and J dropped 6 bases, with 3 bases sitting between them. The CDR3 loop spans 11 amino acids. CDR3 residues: CASGLEAEAFF. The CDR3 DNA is TGTGCTAGTGGTTTGGAGGCTGAAGCTTTCTTT.

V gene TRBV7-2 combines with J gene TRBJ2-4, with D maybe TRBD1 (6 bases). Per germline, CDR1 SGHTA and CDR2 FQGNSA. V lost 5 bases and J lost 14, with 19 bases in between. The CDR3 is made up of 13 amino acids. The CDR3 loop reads CASSHGGQSAKYF. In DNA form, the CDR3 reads TGTGCCAGCAGCCATGGAGGACAGTCAGCTAAGTACTTC.

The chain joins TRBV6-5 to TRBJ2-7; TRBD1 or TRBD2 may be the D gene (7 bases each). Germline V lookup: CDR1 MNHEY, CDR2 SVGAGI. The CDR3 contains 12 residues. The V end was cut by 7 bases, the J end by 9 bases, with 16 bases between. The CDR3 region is CASTQGGPGQYF. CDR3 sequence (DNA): TGTGCCAGCACCCAGGGGGGGCCAGGGCAGTACTTC.

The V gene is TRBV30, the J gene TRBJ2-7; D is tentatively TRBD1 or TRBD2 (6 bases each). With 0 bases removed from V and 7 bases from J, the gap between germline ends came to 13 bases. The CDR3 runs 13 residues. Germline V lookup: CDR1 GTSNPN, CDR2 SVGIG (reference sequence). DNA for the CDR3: TGTGCCTGGAGTGTGTGGCAGGGGAGGGAGCAGTACTTC. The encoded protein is CAWSVWQGREQYF.

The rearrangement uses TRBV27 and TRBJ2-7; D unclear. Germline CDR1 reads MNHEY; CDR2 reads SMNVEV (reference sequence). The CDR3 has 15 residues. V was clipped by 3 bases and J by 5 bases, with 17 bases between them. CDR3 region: CASSFSPDPDHEQYF. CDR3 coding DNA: TGTGCCAGCAGTTTCTCCCCTGACCCGGACCACGAGCAGTACTTC.

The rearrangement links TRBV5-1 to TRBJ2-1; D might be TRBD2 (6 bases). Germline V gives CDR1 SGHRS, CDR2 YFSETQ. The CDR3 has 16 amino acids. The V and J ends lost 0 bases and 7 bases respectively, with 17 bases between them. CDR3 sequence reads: CASSLGLAITPNEQFF. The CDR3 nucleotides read TGCGCCAGCAGCTTGGGGCTAGCGATTACCCCTAATGAGCAGTTCTTC.

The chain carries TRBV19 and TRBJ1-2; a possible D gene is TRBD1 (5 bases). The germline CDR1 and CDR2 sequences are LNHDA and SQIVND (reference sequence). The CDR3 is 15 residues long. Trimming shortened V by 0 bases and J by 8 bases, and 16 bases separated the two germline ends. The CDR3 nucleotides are TGTGCCAGTAGTATAGATGTGGGACGGACCGCGGGCTACACCTTC. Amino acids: CASSIDVGRTAGYTF.

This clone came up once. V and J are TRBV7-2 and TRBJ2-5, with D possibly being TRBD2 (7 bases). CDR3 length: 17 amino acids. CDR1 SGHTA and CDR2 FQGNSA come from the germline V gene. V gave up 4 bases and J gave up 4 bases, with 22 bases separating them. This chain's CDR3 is CASSSRGAQVSGETQYF. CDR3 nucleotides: TGTGCCAGCAGCTCCCGGGGGGCCCAGGTTTCTGGAGAGACCCAGTACTTC.

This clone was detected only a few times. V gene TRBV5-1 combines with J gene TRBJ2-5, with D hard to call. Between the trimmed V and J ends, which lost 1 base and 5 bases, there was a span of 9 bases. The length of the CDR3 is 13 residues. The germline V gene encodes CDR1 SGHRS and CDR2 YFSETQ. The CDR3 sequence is CASSLLSGETQYF. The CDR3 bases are TGCGCCAGCAGCTTGCTCTCCGGGGAGACCCAGTACTTC.